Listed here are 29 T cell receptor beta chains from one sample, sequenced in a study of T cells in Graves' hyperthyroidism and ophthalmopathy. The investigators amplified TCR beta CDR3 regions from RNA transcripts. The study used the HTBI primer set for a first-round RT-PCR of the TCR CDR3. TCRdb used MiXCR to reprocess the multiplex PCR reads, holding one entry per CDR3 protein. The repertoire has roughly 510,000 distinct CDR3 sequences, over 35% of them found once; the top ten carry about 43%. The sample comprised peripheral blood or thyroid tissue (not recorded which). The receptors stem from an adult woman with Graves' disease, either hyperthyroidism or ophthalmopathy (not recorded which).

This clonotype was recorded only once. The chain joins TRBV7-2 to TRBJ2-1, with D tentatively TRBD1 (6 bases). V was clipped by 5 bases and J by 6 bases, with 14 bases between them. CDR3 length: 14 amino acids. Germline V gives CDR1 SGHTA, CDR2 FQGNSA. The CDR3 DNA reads TGTGCCAGCAGCCTACAGGCAGGGGCCAATGAGCAGTTCTTC. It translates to CASSLQAGANEQFF.

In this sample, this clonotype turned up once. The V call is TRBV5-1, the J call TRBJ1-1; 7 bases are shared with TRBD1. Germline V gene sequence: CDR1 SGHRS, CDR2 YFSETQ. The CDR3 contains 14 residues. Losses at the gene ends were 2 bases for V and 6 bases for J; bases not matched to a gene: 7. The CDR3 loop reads CASSLGGGVAEAFF. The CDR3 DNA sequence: TGCGCCAGCAGCTTAGGGGGCGGCGTCGCTGAAGCTTTCTTT.

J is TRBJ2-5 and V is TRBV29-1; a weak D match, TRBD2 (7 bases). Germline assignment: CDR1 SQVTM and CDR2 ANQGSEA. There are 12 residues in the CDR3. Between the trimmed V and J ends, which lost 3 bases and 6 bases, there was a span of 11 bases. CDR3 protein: CSVDRGGKTQYF. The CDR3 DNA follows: TGCAGCGTTGATAGGGGGGGGAAGACCCAGTACTTC.

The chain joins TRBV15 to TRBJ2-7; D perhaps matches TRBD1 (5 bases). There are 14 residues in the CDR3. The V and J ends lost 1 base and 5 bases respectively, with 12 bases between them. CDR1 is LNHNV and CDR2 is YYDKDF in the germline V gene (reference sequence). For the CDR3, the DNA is TGTGCCACCAGCAGAGGTGGTACAGGCGACGAGCAGTACTTC. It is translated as CATSRGGTGDEQYF.

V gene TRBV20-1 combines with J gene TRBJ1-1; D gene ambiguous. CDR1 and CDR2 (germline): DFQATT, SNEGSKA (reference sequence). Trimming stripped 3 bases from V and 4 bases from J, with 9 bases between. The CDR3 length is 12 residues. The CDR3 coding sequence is TGCAGTGCTAGGTCAACGGCCACTGAAGCTTTCTTT. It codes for CSARSTATEAFF.

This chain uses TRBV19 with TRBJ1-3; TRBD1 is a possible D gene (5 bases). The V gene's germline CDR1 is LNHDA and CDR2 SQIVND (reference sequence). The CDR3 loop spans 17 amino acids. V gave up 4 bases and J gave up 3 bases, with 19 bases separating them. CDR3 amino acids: CASSKNRDVTVGNTIYF. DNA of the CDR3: TGTGCCAGTAGTAAGAATCGGGACGTAACGGTTGGAAACACCATATATTTT.

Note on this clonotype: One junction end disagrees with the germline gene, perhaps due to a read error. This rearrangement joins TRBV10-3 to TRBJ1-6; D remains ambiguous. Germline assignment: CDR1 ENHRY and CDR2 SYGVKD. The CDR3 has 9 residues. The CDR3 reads CAIDIGSEF. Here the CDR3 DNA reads TGTGCCATCGACATAGGGTCGGAATTC.

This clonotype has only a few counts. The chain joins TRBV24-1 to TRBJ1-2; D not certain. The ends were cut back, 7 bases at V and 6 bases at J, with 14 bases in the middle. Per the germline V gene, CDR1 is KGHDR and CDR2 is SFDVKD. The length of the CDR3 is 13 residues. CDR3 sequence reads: CATRATEGDGYTF. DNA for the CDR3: TGTGCCACCAGGGCAACTGAGGGAGATGGCTACACCTTC.

The CDR3 region has the DNA TGTGCCAGCACCCTACCAGTTCATAATTCACCCCTCCACTTT. Encoded protein: CASTLPVHNSPLHF. The chain carries TRBV28 and TRBJ1-6; D uncertain. Deletions cut 7 bases from V and 5 bases from J, with 12 bases between. The CDR3 loop spans 14 amino acids. Germline assignment: CDR1 MDHEN and CDR2 SYDVKM.

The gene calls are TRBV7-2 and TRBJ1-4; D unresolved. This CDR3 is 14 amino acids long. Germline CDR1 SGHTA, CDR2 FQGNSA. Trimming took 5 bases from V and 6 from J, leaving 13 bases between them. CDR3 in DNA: TGTGCCAGCAGCCCCCGCCGGACTGATGAAAAACTGTTTTTT. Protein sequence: CASSPRRTDEKLFF.

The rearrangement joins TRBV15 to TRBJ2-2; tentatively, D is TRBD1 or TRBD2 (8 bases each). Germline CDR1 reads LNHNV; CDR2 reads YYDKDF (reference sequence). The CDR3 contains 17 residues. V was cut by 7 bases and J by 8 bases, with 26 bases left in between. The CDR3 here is CATNPAGEDRASGELFF. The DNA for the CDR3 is TGTGCCACCAACCCAGCGGGAGAGGACAGGGCTTCGGGGGAGCTGTTTTTT.

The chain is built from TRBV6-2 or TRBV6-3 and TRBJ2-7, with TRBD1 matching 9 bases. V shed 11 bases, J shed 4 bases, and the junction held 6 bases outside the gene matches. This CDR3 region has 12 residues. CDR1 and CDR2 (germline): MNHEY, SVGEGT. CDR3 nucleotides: TGTGCCTGGGACAGGGTAGGTTACGAGCAGTACTTC. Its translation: CAWDRVGYEQYF.

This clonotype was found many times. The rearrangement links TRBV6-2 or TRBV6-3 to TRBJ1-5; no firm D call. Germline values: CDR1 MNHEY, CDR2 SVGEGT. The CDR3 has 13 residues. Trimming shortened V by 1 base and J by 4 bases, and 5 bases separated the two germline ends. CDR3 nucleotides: TGTGCCAGCAGTTACTTTAGGAATCAGCCCCAGCATTTT. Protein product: CASSYFRNQPQHF.

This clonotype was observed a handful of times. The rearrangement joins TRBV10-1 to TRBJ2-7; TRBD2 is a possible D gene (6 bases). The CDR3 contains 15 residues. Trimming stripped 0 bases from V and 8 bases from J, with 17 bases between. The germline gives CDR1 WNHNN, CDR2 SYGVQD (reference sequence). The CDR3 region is CASSESSNSGSKQYF. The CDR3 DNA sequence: TGCGCCAGCAGTGAGTCGAGTAATAGCGGCAGTAAGCAGTACTTC.

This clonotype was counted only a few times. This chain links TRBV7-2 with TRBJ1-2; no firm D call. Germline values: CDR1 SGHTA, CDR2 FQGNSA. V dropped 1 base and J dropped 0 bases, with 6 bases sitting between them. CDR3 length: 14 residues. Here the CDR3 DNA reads TGTGCCAGCAGCTTAGAACAGACTAACTATGGCTACACCTTC. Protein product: CASSLEQTNYGYTF.

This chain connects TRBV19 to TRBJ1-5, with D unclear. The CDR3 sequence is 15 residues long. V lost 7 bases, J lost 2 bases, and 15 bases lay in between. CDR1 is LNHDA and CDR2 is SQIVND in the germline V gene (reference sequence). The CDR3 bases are TGTGCCAGTACCTTTCGGGTAGGCGGCAATCAGCCCCAGCATTTT. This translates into CASTFRVGGNQPQHF.

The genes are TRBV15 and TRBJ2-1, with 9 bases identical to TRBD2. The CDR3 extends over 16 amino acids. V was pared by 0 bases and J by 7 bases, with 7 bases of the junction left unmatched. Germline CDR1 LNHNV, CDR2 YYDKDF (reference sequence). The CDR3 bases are TGTGCCACCAGCAGAGAGAGGGCGGGAGGGAAGAATGAGCAGTTCTTC. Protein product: CATSRERAGGKNEQFF.

The CDR3 loop reads CASSIEEGAIGYEQYF. CDR3 DNA: TGTGCCAGTAGTATAGAGGAAGGGGCGATTGGCTACGAGCAGTACTTC. This chain uses TRBV19 with TRBJ2-7, with D possibly TRBD1 on 5 matching bases. The V gene's germline CDR1 is LNHDA and CDR2 SQIVND (reference sequence). V lost 0 bases to trimming and J lost 3 bases, with 15 bases between them. The CDR3 has 16 residues.

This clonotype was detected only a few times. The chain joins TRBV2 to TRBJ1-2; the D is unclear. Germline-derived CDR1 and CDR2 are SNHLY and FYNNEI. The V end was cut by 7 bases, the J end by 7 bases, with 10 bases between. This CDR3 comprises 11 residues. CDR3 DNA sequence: TGTGCCAGCACGACGGCATTTGGCTACACCTTC. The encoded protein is CASTTAFGYTF.

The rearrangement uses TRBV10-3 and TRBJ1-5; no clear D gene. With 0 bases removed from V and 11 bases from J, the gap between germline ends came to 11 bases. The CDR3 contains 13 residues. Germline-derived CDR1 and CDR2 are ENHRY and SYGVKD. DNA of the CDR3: TGTGCCATCAGTGAGTCAGGGCCGGAGACCCAGCATTTT. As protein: CAISESGPETQHF.

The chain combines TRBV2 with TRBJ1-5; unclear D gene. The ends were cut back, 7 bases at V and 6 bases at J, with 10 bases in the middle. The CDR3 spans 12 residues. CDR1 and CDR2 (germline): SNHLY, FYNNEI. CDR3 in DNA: TGTGCCAGCAAGTCGGGAACTCAGCCCCAGCATTTT. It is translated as CASKSGTQPQHF.

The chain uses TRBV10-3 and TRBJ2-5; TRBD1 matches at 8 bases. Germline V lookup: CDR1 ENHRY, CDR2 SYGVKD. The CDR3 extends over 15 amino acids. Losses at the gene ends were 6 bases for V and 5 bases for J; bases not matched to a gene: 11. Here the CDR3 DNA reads TGTGCCATCAGAGAATCCAGGACAGGGCAGGAGACCCAGTACTTC. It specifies CAIRESRTGQETQYF.

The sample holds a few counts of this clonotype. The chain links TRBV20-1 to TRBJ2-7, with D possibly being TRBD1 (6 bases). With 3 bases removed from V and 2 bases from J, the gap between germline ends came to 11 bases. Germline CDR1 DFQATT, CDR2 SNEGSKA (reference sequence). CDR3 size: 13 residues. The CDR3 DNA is TGCAGTGCTAGGAAGACAGGTCCCTACGAGCAGTACTTC. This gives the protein CSARKTGPYEQYF.

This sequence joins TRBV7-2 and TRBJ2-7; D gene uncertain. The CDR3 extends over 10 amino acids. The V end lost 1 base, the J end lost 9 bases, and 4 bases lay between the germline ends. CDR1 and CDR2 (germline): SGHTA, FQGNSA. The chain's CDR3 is CASSLGSQYF. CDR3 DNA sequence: TGTGCCAGCAGCTTAGGGTCGCAGTACTTC.

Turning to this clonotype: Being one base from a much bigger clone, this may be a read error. The DNA for the CDR3 is TGTGCCAGCAGGGACAGGGCAGGCGGTTCACCCCTCCACTTT. Translated, it gives CASRDRAGGSPLHF. The chain employs TRBV2 and TRBJ1-6; 8 positions match TRBD1. The V gene's germline CDR1 is SNHLY and CDR2 FYNNEI. Germline trimming cut 6 bases from V and 9 bases from J; bases unmatched to any gene: 7. This CDR3 spans 14 amino acids.

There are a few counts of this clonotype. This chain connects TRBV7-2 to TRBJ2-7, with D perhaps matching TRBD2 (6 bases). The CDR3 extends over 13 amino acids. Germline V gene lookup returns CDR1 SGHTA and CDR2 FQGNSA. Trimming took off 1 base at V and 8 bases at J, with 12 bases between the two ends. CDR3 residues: CASSLEASAQQYF. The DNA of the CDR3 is TGTGCCAGCAGCTTAGAGGCTAGCGCCCAGCAGTACTTC.

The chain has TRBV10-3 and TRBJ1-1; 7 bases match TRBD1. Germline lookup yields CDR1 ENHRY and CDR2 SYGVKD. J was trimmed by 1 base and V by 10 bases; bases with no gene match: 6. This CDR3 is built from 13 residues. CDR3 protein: CASRGQTNTEAFF. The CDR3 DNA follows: TGTGCCAGCAGGGGACAGACGAACACTGAAGCTTTCTTT.

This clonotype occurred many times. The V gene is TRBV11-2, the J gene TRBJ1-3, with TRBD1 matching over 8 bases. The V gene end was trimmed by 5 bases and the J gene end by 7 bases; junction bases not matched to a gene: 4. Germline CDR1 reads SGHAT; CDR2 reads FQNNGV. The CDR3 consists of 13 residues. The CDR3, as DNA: TGTGCCAGCAGCATGGACAGGGCGAACACCATATATTTT. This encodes CASSMDRANTIYF.

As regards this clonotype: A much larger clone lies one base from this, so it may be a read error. The CDR3 DNA follows: TGTGCCAGCAGTCGCTCTGGGGCCAACGTCCCGACTTTC. Protein product: CASSRSGANVPTF. The rearrangement links TRBV14 to TRBJ2-6; weak D call: TRBD1 (5 bases). Germline lookup yields CDR1 SGHDN and CDR2 FVKESK. The CDR3 sequence is 13 residues long.